Listed below are T cell receptor beta chains from one sample, sequenced in a study of blood T cell repertoires in COVID-19. Using immunoSEQ multiplex PCR, the repertoire was profiled, and TCRdb retains in-frame clones only, with some absent. This sample carries 300,000 to 350,000 clones, more than 85% of them seen once, and the ten largest clones take about 0.93%. Source material: PBMCs or T cells enriched from blood (not recorded which). The source is a young woman who had recovered from COVID-19. CDR3s include the opening cysteine and the closing phenylalanine or tryptophan. Each record gives: J gene, V gene, clone size, D gene, CDR3 protein, CDR3 DNA. A D gene is named only where the DNA matches it firmly. Some rows mark clone size as missing; the rest say once, few, many or name a class of expanded clone.

TRBJ1-6 TRBV5-1 . TRBD1 CASSPGQGAHSPLHF TGCGCCAGCAGCCCGGGACAGGGGGCTCATTCACCCCTCCACTTT
TRBJ1-1 TRBV20-1 . . CSASRGWDTEAFF TGCAGTGCTAGTCGGGGTTGGGACACTGAAGCTTTCTTT
TRBJ1-4 TRBV7-9 . TRBD1 CASRNRGTNEKLFF TGTGCCAGCAGAAACAGGGGTACTAATGAAAAACTGTTTTTT
TRBJ1-1 TRBV3-1/TRBV3-2 . . CASSQQGMPTEAFF TGTGCCAGCAGCCAACAGGGGATGCCCACTGAAGCTTTCTTT
TRBJ1-5 TRBV18 . . CASSLANQPQHF TGTGCCAGCTCACTGGCTAATCAGCCCCAGCATTTT
TRBJ1-1 TRBV27 once TRBD1 CASSLRTGVHTEAFF TGTGCCAGCAGTCTCCGGACAGGGGTACACACTGAAGCTTTCTTT
TRBJ1-3 TRBV2 once TRBD1 CASSYPGQGAGGNTIYF TGTGCCAGCAGTTATCCGGGACAGGGGGCCGGTGGAAACACCATATATTTT
TRBJ2-3 TRBV10-3 . TRBD2 CAISDSGGITDTQYF TGTGCCATCAGTGATAGCGGGGGGATTACAGATACGCAGTATTTT
TRBJ2-7 TRBV7-2 . TRBD2 CASSLRGSGGPNDEQYF TGTGCCAGCAGCTTACGTGGTAGCGGGGGGCCTAACGACGAGCAGTACTTC
TRBJ2-5 TRBV5-6 . TRBD2 CASRERGGRGETQYF TGTGCCAGCAGAGAACGGGGGGGGCGAGGAGAGACCCAGTACTTC
TRBJ1-1 TRBV30 . TRBD1 CAWATRQGFVTEAFF TGTGCCTGGGCCACCAGACAGGGTTTCGTAACTGAAGCTTTCTTT
TRBJ2-6 TRBV10-3 . TRBD2 CAISSGLSSGANVLTF TGTGCCATCTCTAGCGGCCTAAGCTCTGGGGCCAACGTCCTGACTTTC
TRBJ1-1 TRBV5-8 . TRBD1 CASRRRTGGSEAFF TGTGCCAGCAGGAGGAGGACAGGGGGGTCTGAAGCTTTCTTT
TRBJ2-7 TRBV19 few TRBD1 CASSISSGTGIHEQYF TGTGCCAGTAGTATATCTTCGGGGACAGGGATCCACGAGCAGTACTTC
TRBJ1-2 TRBV24-1 . . CATSDRQVFGYTF TGTGCCACCAGTGACCGACAGGTATTTGGCTACACCTTC
TRBJ2-7 TRBV6-5 once . CASSQGTYEQYF TGTGCCAGCAGCCAGGGGACCTACGAGCAGTACTTC
TRBJ1-1 TRBV19 . . CASSQAPNTEAFF TGTGCCAGTAGTCAGGCGCCGAACACTGAAGCTTTCTTT
TRBJ1-5 TRBV7-2 . . CASSLSPVLSNQPQHF TGTGCCAGCAGCTTAAGCCCGGTATTAAGCAATCAGCCCCAGCATTTT
TRBJ1-4 TRBV2 . TRBD1 CASSRQGETNEKLFF TGTGCCAGCAGTAGACAGGGCGAGACTAATGAAAAACTGTTTTTT
TRBJ2-7 TRBV7-2 . . CASGAASEQYF TGTGCCAGCGGGGCGGCCTCCGAGCAGTACTTC
TRBJ1-5 TRBV6-5 . . CASSYSQYNQPQHF TGTGCCAGCAGTTACTCCCAGTACAATCAGCCCCAGCATTTT
TRBJ2-1 TRBV4-1 . . CASSPTRIDEQFF TGCGCCAGCAGCCCGACTAGGATCGATGAGCAGTTCTTC
TRBJ2-7 TRBV5-1 . . CASSEGDGSSYEQYF TGCGCCAGCAGCGAAGGGGACGGGAGCTCCTACGAGCAGTACTTC
TRBJ1-6 TRBV27 once . CASSSTTTNSPLHF TGTGCCAGCAGTTCAACAACAACTAATTCACCCCTCCACTTT
TRBJ2-5 TRBV2 . TRBD1 CASSRQGSGETQYF TGTGCCAGCAGTAGACAGGGGAGTGGAGAGACCCAGTACTTC
TRBJ2-7 TRBV10-3 . TRBD1 CAISEGTGGVYEQYF TGTGCCATCAGTGAGGGGACAGGGGGAGTCTACGAGCAGTACTTC
TRBJ2-3 TRBV28 once . CASKHGLSTDTQYF TGTGCCAGCAAACACGGACTCAGCACAGATACGCAGTATTTT
TRBJ1-1 TRBV9 once . CASSPHGTEAFF TGTGCCAGCAGCCCCCACGGCACTGAAGCTTTCTTT
TRBJ1-2 TRBV2 . TRBD1 CASRTGTGGFGYTF TGTGCCAGCAGAACCGGGACAGGGGGTTTTGGCTACACCTTC
TRBJ2-1 TRBV6-8 . TRBD1 CASSPDRVIDNEQFF TGTGCCAGCAGTCCTGACAGGGTAATAGACAATGAGCAGTTCTTC
TRBJ1-5 TRBV5-1 . . CASSLDGEINQPQHF TGCGCCAGCAGCTTGGACGGGGAAATCAATCAGCCCCAGCATTTT
TRBJ1-2 TRBV29-1 . TRBD1 CSVVGQGAGGYTF TGCAGCGTTGTCGGGCAGGGGGCCGGCGGCTACACCTTC
TRBJ1-6 TRBV5-8 . TRBD1 CASSSRDRVRNSPLHF TGTGCCAGCAGCTCCCGGGACAGGGTACGGAATTCACCCCTCCACTTT
TRBJ2-1 TRBV5-1 once TRBD1 CASSLDRGLYNEQFF TGCGCCAGCAGCCTGGACAGGGGGTTATACAATGAGCAGTTCTTC
TRBJ2-1 TRBV6-5 few TRBD2 CASSYEGSGGSEQFF TGTGCCAGCAGTTACGAAGGTAGCGGGGGTTCTGAGCAGTTCTTC
TRBJ2-5 TRBV11-2 . TRBD1 CASSFRLTGVEETQYF TGTGCCAGCAGCTTTAGACTGACAGGGGTTGAAGAGACCCAGTACTTC
TRBJ1-2 TRBV5-1 . . CASSLRGDGYTF TGCGCCAGCAGCTTACGGGGTGACGGCTACACCTTC
TRBJ1-1 TRBV2 . . CASSWETMNTEAFF TGTGCCAGCAGCTGGGAGACCATGAACACTGAAGCTTTCTTT
TRBJ2-1 TRBV29-1 . TRBD2 CSVVLAGSVNEQFF TGCAGCGTTGTACTAGCGGGTAGTGTGAATGAGCAGTTCTTC
TRBJ2-1 TRBV15 . TRBD2 CATSRGTAGGRGRNEQFF TGTGCCACCAGCAGAGGTACAGCGGGGGGCCGCGGGAGGAATGAGCAGTTCTTC
TRBJ2-5 TRBV14 . TRBD1 CASSQAAGGSETQYF TGTGCCAGCAGCCAAGCCGCAGGGGGTTCAGAGACCCAGTACTTC
TRBJ2-3 TRBV3-1/TRBV3-2 . . CASSQDDGGLTDTQYF TGTGCCAGCAGCCAAGATGATGGGGGACTCACGGATACGCAGTATTTT
TRBJ1-2 TRBV10-2 . TRBD1 CASSDLGQGAFGYTF TGCGCCAGCAGTGACCTCGGACAGGGGGCATTTGGCTACACCTTC
TRBJ1-2 TRBV4-1 . . CASSQQTVSYGYTF TGCGCCAGCAGCCAACAGACAGTGAGCTATGGCTACACCTTC
TRBJ2-7 TRBV5-1 . TRBD2 CASSFTGLAYEQYF TGCGCCAGCAGTTTTACGGGACTAGCCTACGAGCAGTACTTC
TRBJ2-7 TRBV10-3 . . CAIKDSLNSYEQYF TGTGCCATCAAGGACAGTTTAAACTCCTACGAGCAGTACTTC
TRBJ2-7 TRBV3-1/TRBV3-2 . TRBD2 CASSLRLATYEQYF TGTGCCAGCAGCCTCCGACTAGCGACCTACGAGCAGTACTTC
TRBJ2-1 TRBV9 . . CASSALSWGGDEQFF TGTGCCAGCAGCGCCCTTTCTTGGGGGGGCGATGAGCAGTTCTTC
TRBJ1-2 TRBV3-1/TRBV3-2 . TRBD1 CASSQPQGSGYTF TGTGCCAGCAGCCAACCACAGGGGTCTGGCTACACCTTC
TRBJ1-6 TRBV19 . TRBD1 CASSILQDRAGSPLHF TGTGCCAGTAGTATCCTCCAGGACAGGGCGGGCTCACCCCTCCACTTT